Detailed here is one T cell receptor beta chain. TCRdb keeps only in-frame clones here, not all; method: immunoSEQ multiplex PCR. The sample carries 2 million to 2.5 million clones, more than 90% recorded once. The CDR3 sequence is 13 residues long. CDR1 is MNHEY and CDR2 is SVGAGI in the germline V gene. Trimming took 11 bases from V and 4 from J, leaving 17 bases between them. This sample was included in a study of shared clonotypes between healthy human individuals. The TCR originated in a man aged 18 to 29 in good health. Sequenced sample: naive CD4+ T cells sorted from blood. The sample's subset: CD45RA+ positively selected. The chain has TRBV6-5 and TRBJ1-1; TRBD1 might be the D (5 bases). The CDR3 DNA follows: TGTGCCTGCCGCGGGGTCGGGGGCACTGAAGCTTTCTTT. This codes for CACRGVGGTEAFF.